The 25 T cell receptor beta chains given below trace back to one sample, sequenced in a study of CD8 T cells in ankylosing spondylitis. TCRdb redid the calling of the 5' RACE reads with MiXCR, one entry per CDR3 protein. This sample has some 130,000 distinct CDR3 sequences; about an eighth occur once, and the top ten carry about 3.8%. The sequenced material came from blood, either unsorted or a sorted T cell fraction (not recorded which). Receptors were obtained from a female donor with ankylosing spondylitis or in good health (not recorded which).

In this sample, this clonotype turned up many times. This sequence joins TRBV5-1 and TRBJ1-2, with 7 bases matching TRBD1. Germline V lookup: CDR1 SGHRS, CDR2 YFSETQ. J was trimmed by 5 bases and V by 0 bases; bases with no gene match: 7. The CDR3 extends over 15 amino acids. DNA of the CDR3: TGCGCCAGCAGCTTGGGCGACAGGGCCACGTATGGCTACACCTTC. Protein: CASSLGDRATYGYTF.

This clonotype came up a few times. The chain links TRBV5-1 to TRBJ2-7, with D perhaps matching TRBD1 or TRBD2 (5 bases each). Germline CDR1 SGHRS, CDR2 YFSETQ. This CDR3 contains 16 residues. Trimming cost V 1 base and J 4 bases, with 18 bases left between them. The DNA of the CDR3 is TGCGCCAGCAGCTTGTCAGGGAGAGGGTTTAGTTACGAGCAGTACTTC. Translating it yields CASSLSGRGFSYEQYF.

This clonotype was detected many times. V is TRBV9 and J is TRBJ2-3, with 10 bases aligning to TRBD2. Trimming took 3 bases from V and 1 from J; bases not matched to a gene: 2. CDR3 size: 15 residues. CDR1 and CDR2 (germline): SGDLS, YYNGEE. The CDR3 loop is CASSAGTSGTDTQYF. The CDR3 DNA reads TGTGCCAGCAGCGCCGGGACTAGCGGCACAGATACGCAGTATTTT.

Many counts were recorded for this clonotype. The V gene is TRBV12-3 or TRBV12-4, the J gene TRBJ2-7; D is tentatively TRBD1 or TRBD2 (5 bases each). The CDR3 runs 12 residues. Trimming took 5 bases from V and 12 from J, leaving 17 bases between them. Here the CDR3 reads CASSKFDSGLYF. The CDR3 DNA sequence: TGTGCCAGCAGTAAATTCGACTCGGGGCTGTACTTC.

This clonotype was found many times. The chain employs TRBV3-1 and TRBJ2-1; no firm D call. The germline gives CDR1 LGHDT, CDR2 YNNKEL (reference sequence). The CDR3 has 14 amino acids. The V end was cut by 4 bases, the J end by 7 bases, with 14 bases between. The CDR3 coding sequence is TGTGCCAGCAGCCCGCGTAGCCCCGATAATGAGCAGTTCTTC. Translated, it gives CASSPRSPDNEQFF.

This clonotype was detected ten times or more. The CDR3 DNA sequence: TGCAGTGCTTGTACCCCGGAGGGCAGTAATAATTCACCCCTCCACTTT. Protein sequence: CSACTPEGSNNSPLHF. The J gene is TRBJ1-6, the V gene TRBV20-1; D uncertain. The V end lost 5 bases, the J end lost 5 bases, and 19 bases lay between the germline ends. The CDR3 has 16 residues. The germline V gene has CDR1 DFQATT and CDR2 SNEGSKA (reference sequence).

Comment on this clonotype: This may stem from a read error, because a much larger clone lies one nucleotide away. The V gene is TRBV28, the J gene TRBJ1-1, with TRBD1 as a possible D gene (5 bases). This CDR3 comprises 13 residues. Germline CDR1 reads MDHEN; CDR2 reads SYDVKM. The CDR3: CVSSFEGAPEAFF. The CDR3 nucleotides read TGTGTCAGCAGTTTTGAAGGGGCGCCTGAAGCTTTCTTT. The full variable domain, its missing parts supplied by reference TRBV28 and TRBJ1-1, is DVKVTQSSRYLVKRTGEKVFLECVQDMDHENMFWYRQDPGLGLRLIYFSYDVKMKEKGDIPEGYSVSREKKERFSLILESASTNQTSMYLCVSSFEGAPEAFFGQGTRLTVV.

This clonotype was detected a few times. The rearrangement uses TRBV5-1 and TRBJ2-7, with TRBD1 matching 9 bases. Per germline, CDR1 SGHRS and CDR2 YFSETQ. J was trimmed by 4 bases and V by 5 bases; bases with no gene match: 16. This CDR3 region has 17 residues. CDR3 amino acids: CASSWSPGTGNSYEQYF. The CDR3, as DNA: TGCGCCAGCAGTTGGAGCCCCGGGACAGGGAATTCGTACGAGCAGTACTTC.

This clonotype was seen ten or more times. CDR3 in amino acids: CASSPSIGPGNTIYF. The CDR3 nucleotides are TGTGCCAGCAGCCCCTCGATTGGACCTGGAAACACCATATATTTT. The rearrangement joins TRBV7-9 to TRBJ1-3; D unclear. CDR1 is SEHNR and CDR2 is FQNEAQ in the germline V gene (reference sequence). This CDR3 spans 15 amino acids. V shed 5 bases and J shed 2 bases, with 13 bases lying between them.

The rearrangement joins TRBV7-6 to TRBJ2-2; D uncertain. CDR3 length: 15 residues. V was clipped by 2 bases and J by 0 bases, with 7 bases between them. CDR1 and CDR2 (germline): SGHVS, FNYEAQ. CDR3 sequence: CASSLFQTNTGELFF. Written as DNA, the CDR3 is TGTGCCAGCAGCTTATTCCAGACGAACACCGGGGAGCTGTTTTTT.

At least ten counts were recorded for this clonotype. In DNA form, the CDR3 reads TGTGCCAGCAGTTTATCGCGGGGGGTCTACGTAAGCTACATGAACACTGAAGCTTTCTTT. It yields the protein CASSLSRGVYVSYMNTEAFF. The chain joins TRBV28 to TRBJ1-1, with a weak D call TRBD1 (5 bases). Trimming cost V 1 base and J 0 bases, with 24 bases left between them. Looked up from germline, CDR1 is MDHEN and CDR2 is SYDVKM. The CDR3 contains 20 residues.

J is TRBJ1-1 and V is TRBV29-1; D unclear. The CDR3 is made up of 12 amino acids. Germline V gene lookup returns CDR1 SQVTM and CDR2 ANQGSEA. The V end lost 6 bases, the J end lost 1 base, and 9 bases lay between the germline ends. This CDR3 reads CSVARGNTEAFF. DNA of the CDR3: TGCAGCGTCGCGCGGGGGAACACTGAAGCTTTCTTT.

This clonotype was seen many times. The genes are TRBV18 and TRBJ2-2, with D perhaps TRBD2 (6 bases). Trimming shortened V by 0 bases and J by 4 bases, and 12 bases separated the two germline ends. Germline values: CDR1 KGHSH, CDR2 LQKENI. The CDR3 is 16 amino acids. Here the CDR3 reads CASSPPVGGGTGELFF. CDR3 nucleotide sequence: TGTGCCAGCTCACCACCGGTCGGGGGAGGCACCGGGGAGCTGTTTTTT. The full variable domain, in which reference TRBV18 and TRBJ2-2 provide the parts outside the CDR3, is NAGVMQNPRHLVRRRGQEARLRCSPMKGHSHVYWYRQLPEEGLKFMVYLQKENIIDESGMPKERFSAEFPKEGPSILRIQQVVRGDSAAYFCASSPPVGGGTGELFFGEGSRLTVL.

This clonotype was counted at least ten times. J is TRBJ2-1 and V is TRBV11-2; TRBD1 matches at 10 bases. Trimming removed 8 bases from V and 3 bases from J; junction bases left unmatched: 4. Per the germline V gene, CDR1 is SGHAT and CDR2 is FQNNGV. The CDR3 covers 14 residues. CDR3 sequence (DNA): TGTGCCAGCTCTAGGACAGGGGGCTACAATGAGCAGTTCTTC. It translates to CASSRTGGYNEQFF. Supplemented by reference TRBV11-2 and TRBJ2-1, the full variable domain reads EAGVAQSPRYKIIEKRQSVAFWCNPISGHATLYWYQQILGQGPKLLIQFQNNGVVDDSQLPKDRFSAERLKGVDSTLKIQPAKLEDSAVYLCASSRTGGYNEQFFGPGTRLTVL.

J is TRBJ2-2 and V is TRBV7-6; D might be TRBD2 (5 bases). CDR3 length: 13 residues. Germline assignment: CDR1 SGHVS and CDR2 FNYEAQ. The ends were cut back, 0 bases at V and 8 bases at J, with 7 bases in the middle. The CDR3: CASSLARLGELFF. CDR3 DNA sequence: TGTGCCAGCAGCTTAGCTCGACTAGGGGAGCTGTTTTTT.

The rearrangement joins TRBV5-1 to TRBJ1-6; 8 nucleotides line up with TRBD1. The V gene end was trimmed by 4 bases and the J gene end by 5 bases; junction bases not matched to a gene: 8. This CDR3 contains 16 residues. CDR1 is SGHRS, CDR2 YFSETQ, per germline. In DNA form, the CDR3 reads TGCGCCAGCAGCGTATGGACAGGGAGGAATAATTCACCCCTCCACTTT. The encoded protein is CASSVWTGRNNSPLHF.

This clonotype appeared a single time. A much bigger clone sits one base away, suggesting this may be a read error. This rearrangement joins TRBV20-1 to TRBJ1-1; 11 bases line up with TRBD1. Trimming took 5 bases from V and 1 from J; bases not matched to a gene: 9. Germline V gives CDR1 DFQATT, CDR2 SNEGSKA (reference sequence). The CDR3 loop spans 16 amino acids. In DNA, the CDR3 is TGCAGTGCTGGGGAGTGGGACAGGGGGACGAACACTGAAGCTTTCTTT. Encoded protein: CSAGEWDRGTNTEAFF.

The chain has TRBV6-2 or TRBV6-3 and TRBJ1-5, with 8 bases aligning to TRBD1. V was clipped by 7 bases and J by 7 bases; unmatched bases: 6. The CDR3 covers 13 residues. Germline V gene lookup returns CDR1 MNHEY and CDR2 SVGEGT. Here the CDR3 reads CASNDRGNQPQHF. Here the CDR3 DNA reads TGTGCCAGCAACGACAGGGGAAACCAGCCCCAGCATTTT.

As to this clonotype: With a much larger clone just one base away, this may be a read error. The chain has TRBV7-2 and TRBJ2-1; 9 nucleotides match TRBD2. Germline-derived CDR1 and CDR2 are SGHTA and FQGNSA. The CDR3 has 16 amino acids. The CDR3 DNA sequence: TGTGCCAGCAGGCTAGCGGGATATGGATCCTGCAATGAGCAGTTCTTC. Translated, it gives CASRLAGYGSCNEQFF.

The table lists this clonotype with many counts. The chain uses TRBV2 and TRBJ2-3; no reliable D call. CDR3 size: 13 residues. Germline CDR1 reads SNHLY; CDR2 reads FYNNEI. V was shortened by 0 bases and J by 4 bases, with 5 bases between the two germline ends. The chain's CDR3 is CASSEARSDTQYF. The CDR3 nucleotides are TGTGCCAGCAGTGAAGCGAGGTCAGATACGCAGTATTTT. Complete variable domain (other parts from reference TRBV2 and TRBJ2-3): EPEVTQTPSHQVTQMGQEVILRCVPISNHLYFYWYRQILGQKVEFLVSFYNNEISEKSEIFDDQFSVERPDGSNFTLKIRSTKLEDSAMYFCASSEARSDTQYFGPGTRLTVL.

The table lists this clonotype with many counts. The V call is TRBV7-3, the J call TRBJ1-1; D is uncertain. The V end was cut by 1 base, the J end by 5 bases, with 8 bases between. The CDR3 loop spans 13 amino acids. The germline V gene encodes CDR1 SGHTA and CDR2 FQGTGA. The CDR3 DNA reads as TGTGCCAGCAGCTTAATCCGGGATACTGAAGCTTTCTTT. Amino acids: CASSLIRDTEAFF.

This clonotype was counted only a few times. This sequence joins TRBV5-4 and TRBJ1-1; no clear D. Trimming stripped 4 bases from V and 6 bases from J, with 10 bases between. Germline V gene data show CDR1 as SGHNT and CDR2 as YYREEE (reference sequence). This CDR3 region has 12 residues. The CDR3 reads CASSQAGAEAFF. The CDR3 DNA reads as TGTGCCAGCAGCCAGGCTGGGGCTGAAGCTTTCTTT.

The sample holds many counts of this clonotype. The V and J genes are TRBV19 and TRBJ1-1; D remains unclear. Germline CDR1 LNHDA, CDR2 SQIVND (reference sequence). Trimming cost V 4 bases and J 1 base, with 7 bases left between them. CDR3 length: 13 amino acids. The CDR3 here is CASSRVGNTEAFF. In DNA form, the CDR3 reads TGTGCCAGTAGTAGAGTGGGGAACACTGAAGCTTTCTTT.

The chain links TRBV5-1 to TRBJ2-7; D remains unclear. The CDR3 runs 13 residues. V lost 4 bases and J 6 bases, leaving 14 bases between the germline ends. CDR1 and CDR2 from the germline V gene are SGHRS and YFSETQ. The DNA of the CDR3 is TGCGCCAGCAGCACTCCAGGTATCTTCGAGCAGTACTTC. It specifies CASSTPGIFEQYF.

This clonotype was observed many times. The chain couples TRBV4-1 to TRBJ2-5, with a tentative D call TRBD2 (5 bases). This CDR3 spans 14 amino acids. Germline V gene sequence: CDR1 MGHRA, CDR2 YSYEKL. Trimming left V 4 bases short and J 2 bases short, with 11 bases between. The CDR3: CASSLLGEQETQYF. DNA of the CDR3: TGCGCCAGCAGCCTCCTTGGGGAGCAAGAGACCCAGTACTTC.